Presented here are 15 T cell receptor beta chains from one specimen sequenced in a study of identical twins. TCRdb called the 5' RACE reads again in MiXCR, with one record for every CDR3 protein. The sample has 450,000 to 650,000 distinct CDR3 sequences, 9.5% to 10% seen once. These data were likewise used in another study, on yellow fever vaccine responses in identical twins.

Sequencing was done on a sample of PBMCs. The receptors here all came from a young woman in good health.

There are a few counts of this clonotype. CDR3 bases: TGCAGCGTTGCCGGACAGGGTTGGGAGACCCAGTACTTC. It translates to CSVAGQGWETQYF. The chain links TRBV29-1 to TRBJ2-5; TRBD1 matches 8 bases. The CDR3 has 13 residues. The germline gives CDR1 SQVTM, CDR2 ANQGSEA. V lost 4 bases to trimming and J lost 5 bases; unmatched junction nucleotides: 6.

This clonotype was counted a few times. The chain recombines TRBV28 with TRBJ2-5; the D call may be TRBD1 or TRBD2 (5 bases each). CDR3 size: 15 residues. The germline CDR1 and CDR2 sequences are MDHEN and SYDVKM. With 1 base removed from V and 0 bases from J, the gap between germline ends came to 9 bases. The CDR3 region has the DNA TGTGCCAGCAGTTTATTTTGGGGGAACCAAGAGACCCAGTACTTC. This translates into CASSLFWGNQETQYF.

There are many counts of this clonotype. The chain recombines TRBV20-1 with TRBJ2-4, with D possibly matching TRBD1 (6 bases). Germline assignment: CDR1 DFQATT and CDR2 SNEGSKA (reference sequence). The CDR3 is made up of 14 amino acids. V was pared by 5 bases and J by 4 bases, with 15 bases between. The CDR3 sequence: CSAARDTVKNIQYF. As DNA, the CDR3 is TGCAGTGCTGCCCGGGACACGGTTAAAAACATTCAGTACTTC.

This clonotype was counted ten times or more. The chain is built from TRBV6-6 and TRBJ2-7; D call uncertain. There are 13 residues in the CDR3. Per the germline V gene, CDR1 is MNHNY and CDR2 is SVGAGI (reference sequence). The germline V and J ends were trimmed by 10 bases and 3 bases, with 16 bases remaining between them. CDR3 sequence (DNA): TGTGCCATCTGCCCGGGCCAAGACTACGAGCAGTACTTC. Protein: CAICPGQDYEQYF.

This clonotype turned up a few times. The chain has TRBV27 and TRBJ2-3; 8 bases are shared with TRBD2. CDR1 and CDR2 (germline): MNHEY, SMNVEV (reference sequence). Germline trimming cut 6 bases from V and 5 bases from J; bases unmatched to any gene: 10. The CDR3 is 15 residues long. CDR3 bases: TGTGCCAGCAGAGATAGGGCGGGAGGAAGAGATACGCAGTATTTT. Translated, it gives CASRDRAGGRDTQYF.

V gene TRBV6-5 combines with J gene TRBJ2-1; D remains unclear. The CDR3 consists of 17 residues. CDR1 is MNHEY, CDR2 SVGAGI, per germline. The ends were cut back, 2 bases at V and 8 bases at J, with 22 bases in the middle. For the CDR3, the DNA is TGTGCCAGCAGTTACCACCCTCGGCAGACCCTTGGGGATGAGCAGTTCTTC. This translates into CASSYHPRQTLGDEQFF.

The chain carries TRBV29-1 and TRBJ2-5; TRBD2 matches at 7 bases. Trimming cost V 7 bases and J 2 bases; bases outside gene matches: 4. Looked up from germline, CDR1 is SQVTM and CDR2 is ANQGSEA. The CDR3 totals 12 residues. CDR3 loop: CSGGREQETQYF. The CDR3 DNA sequence: TGCAGCGGAGGGAGGGAGCAAGAGACCCAGTACTTC. The whole variable domain, filled in from reference TRBV29-1 and TRBJ2-5, reads SAVISQKPSRDICQRGTSLTIQCQVDSQVTMMFWYRQQPGQSLTLIATANQGSEATYESGFVIDKFPISRPNLTFSTLTVSNMSPEDSSIYLCSGGREQETQYFGPGTRLLVL.

The chain joins TRBV20-1 to TRBJ2-3, with 9 nucleotides matching TRBD1. Germline V lookup: CDR1 DFQATT, CDR2 SNEGSKA (reference sequence). The V segment lost 0 bases and the J segment 4 bases; nucleotides outside the gene matches: 2. The CDR3 contains 14 residues. The CDR3 region has the DNA TGCAGTGCTAGAGATGACAGGGGGGCAGATACGCAGTATTTT. Its translation: CSARDDRGADTQYF.

The chain employs TRBV6-1 and TRBJ1-1, with 7 bases matching TRBD1. V shed 6 bases and J 3 bases; nucleotides not matched to a gene: 7. CDR1 and CDR2 from the germline V gene are MNHNS and SASEGT. CDR3 length equals 14 residues. The CDR3 loop is CASRQQGQDTEAFF. The DNA for the CDR3 is TGTGCCAGCAGGCAACAGGGGCAGGACACTGAAGCTTTCTTT.

The rearrangement links TRBV28 to TRBJ2-3, with 8 positions matching TRBD1. The CDR3 length is 15 residues. V shed 3 bases and J 4 bases; nucleotides not matched to a gene: 6. Germline V gives CDR1 MDHEN, CDR2 SYDVKM. CDR3 sequence reads: CASSFQGARADTQYF. The CDR3 bases are TGTGCCAGCAGTTTTCAGGGGGCGAGGGCAGATACGCAGTATTTT.

This clonotype was counted at least ten times. The V call is TRBV3-1, the J call TRBJ2-3, with unresolved D. The CDR3 is 12 amino acids. CDR1 is LGHDT, CDR2 YNNKEL, per germline (reference sequence). The V gene lost 4 bases and the J gene lost 2 bases, with 4 bases spanning the gap. CDR3 sequence (DNA): TGTGCCAGCAGCCGCTTCACAGATACGCAGTATTTT. Translated: CASSRFTDTQYF.

This clonotype was counted a few times. This chain's CDR3 is CASSLDRGLSEKLFF. The CDR3 nucleotides read TGTGCCAGCAGCTTAGACAGGGGGCTGAGTGAAAAACTGTTTTTT. This chain connects TRBV6-5 to TRBJ1-4; TRBD1 matches 10 bases. Germline CDR1 and CDR2: MNHEY and SVGAGI. The CDR3 has 15 residues. V dropped 6 bases and J dropped 7; count of bases not matched to a gene: 8.

V and J are TRBV5-1 and TRBJ2-3; D gene uncertain. CDR1 and CDR2 (germline): SGHRS, YFSETQ. The CDR3 sequence is 13 residues long. Between the trimmed V and J ends, which lost 1 base and 3 bases, there was a span of 6 bases. For the CDR3, the DNA is TGCGCCAGCAGCTTGCAGGAGACAGATACGCAGTATTTT. Translated, it gives CASSLQETDTQYF.

This chain uses TRBV7-2 with TRBJ2-7, with unresolved D. The CDR3 spans 13 residues. Trimming pared 3 bases from V and 3 bases from J, leaving 9 bases between. Per the germline V gene, CDR1 is SGHTA and CDR2 is FQGNSA. The CDR3 coding sequence is TGTGCCAGCAGCTTCGACTCGTTCTACGAGCAGTACTTC. The encoded protein is CASSFDSFYEQYF.

Here the CDR3 DNA reads TGTGCCAGCAGTGACACCTCTTGGGACAGGGGGCCGGGAGGCTACACCTTC. Translation: CASSDTSWDRGPGGYTF. The rearrangement joins TRBV2 to TRBJ1-2; 12 positions match TRBD1. The ends lost 3 bases at V and 8 bases at J; junction bases unmatched: 13. Germline CDR1 and CDR2: SNHLY and FYNNEI. This CDR3 has 17 residues.